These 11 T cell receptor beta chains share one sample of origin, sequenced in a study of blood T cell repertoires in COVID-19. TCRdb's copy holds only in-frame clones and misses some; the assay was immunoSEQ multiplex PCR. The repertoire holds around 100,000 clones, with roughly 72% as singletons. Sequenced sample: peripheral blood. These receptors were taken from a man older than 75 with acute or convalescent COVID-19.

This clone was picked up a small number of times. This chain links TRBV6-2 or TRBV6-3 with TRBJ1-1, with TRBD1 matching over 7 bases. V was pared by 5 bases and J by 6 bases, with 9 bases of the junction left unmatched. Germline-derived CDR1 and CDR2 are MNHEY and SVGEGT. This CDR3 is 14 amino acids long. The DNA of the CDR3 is TGTGCCAGCAGTAGGAGACAGGGTGTCGCTGAAGCTTTCTTT. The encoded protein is CASSRRQGVAEAFF.

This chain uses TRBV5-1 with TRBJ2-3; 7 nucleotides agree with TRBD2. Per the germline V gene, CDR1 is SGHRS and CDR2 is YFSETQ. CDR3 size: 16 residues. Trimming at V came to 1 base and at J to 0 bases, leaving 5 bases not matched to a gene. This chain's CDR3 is CASSLFPGGSTDTQYF. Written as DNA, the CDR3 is TGCGCCAGCAGCTTGTTCCCGGGGGGAAGCACAGATACGCAGTATTTT.

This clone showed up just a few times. Written as DNA, the CDR3 is TGCGCCAGCAGCCACACCGGGACTAGCTCCTACGAGCAGTACTTC. This translates into CASSHTGTSSYEQYF. J is TRBJ2-7 and V is TRBV4-1; the match to TRBD2 covers 8 bases. Trimming took 3 bases from V and 0 from J; bases not matched to a gene: 4. The CDR3 sequence is 15 residues long. Germline V gene data show CDR1 as MGHRA and CDR2 as YSYEKL.

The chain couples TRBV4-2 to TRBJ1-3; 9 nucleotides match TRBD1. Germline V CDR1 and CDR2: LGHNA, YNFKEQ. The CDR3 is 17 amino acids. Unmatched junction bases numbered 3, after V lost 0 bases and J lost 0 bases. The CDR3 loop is CASSQEGTGSSGNTIYF. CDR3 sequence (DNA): TGTGCCAGCAGCCAAGAGGGGACAGGGAGCTCTGGAAACACCATATATTTT.

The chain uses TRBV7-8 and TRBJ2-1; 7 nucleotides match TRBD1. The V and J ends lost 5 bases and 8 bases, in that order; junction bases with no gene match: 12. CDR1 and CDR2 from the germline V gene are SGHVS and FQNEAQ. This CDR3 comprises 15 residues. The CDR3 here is CASSGRDSPWDEQFF. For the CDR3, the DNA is TGTGCCAGCAGCGGACGGGACAGCCCCTGGGATGAGCAGTTCTTC.

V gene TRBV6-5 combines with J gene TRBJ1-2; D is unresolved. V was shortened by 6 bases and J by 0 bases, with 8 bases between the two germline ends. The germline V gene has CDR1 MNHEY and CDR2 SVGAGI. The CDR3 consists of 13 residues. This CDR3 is CASSPGANYGYTF. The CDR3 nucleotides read TGTGCCAGCAGCCCCGGGGCTAACTATGGCTACACCTTC.

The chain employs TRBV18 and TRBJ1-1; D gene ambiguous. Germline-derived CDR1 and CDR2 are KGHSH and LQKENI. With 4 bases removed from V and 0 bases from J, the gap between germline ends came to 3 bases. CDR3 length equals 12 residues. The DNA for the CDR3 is TGTGCCAGCTCACAGCTGAACACTGAAGCTTTCTTT. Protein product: CASSQLNTEAFF.

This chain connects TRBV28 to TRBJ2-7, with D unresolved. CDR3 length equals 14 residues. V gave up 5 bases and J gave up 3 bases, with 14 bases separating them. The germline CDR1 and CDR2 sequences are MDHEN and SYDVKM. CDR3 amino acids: CASSPASSRYEQYF. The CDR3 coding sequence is TGTGCCAGCAGTCCTGCTAGTAGTCGCTACGAGCAGTACTTC.

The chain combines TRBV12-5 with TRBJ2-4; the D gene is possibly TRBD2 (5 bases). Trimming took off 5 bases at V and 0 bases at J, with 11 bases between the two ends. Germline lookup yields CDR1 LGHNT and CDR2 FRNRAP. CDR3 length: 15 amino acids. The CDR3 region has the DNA TGTGCTAGTGGTCCCTCCGGAGGAGCCAAAAACATTCAGTACTTC. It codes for CASGPSGGAKNIQYF.

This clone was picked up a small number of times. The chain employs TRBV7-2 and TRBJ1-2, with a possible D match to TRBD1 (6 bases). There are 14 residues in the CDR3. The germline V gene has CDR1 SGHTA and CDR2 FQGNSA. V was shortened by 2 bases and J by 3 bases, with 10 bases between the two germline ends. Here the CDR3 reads CASSLWTDDYGYTF. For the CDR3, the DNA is TGTGCCAGCAGCTTATGGACAGATGACTATGGCTACACCTTC.

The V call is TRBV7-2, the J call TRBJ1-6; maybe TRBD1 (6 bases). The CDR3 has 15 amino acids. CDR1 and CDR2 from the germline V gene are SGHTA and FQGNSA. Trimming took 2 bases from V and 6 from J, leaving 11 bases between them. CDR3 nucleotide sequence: TGTGCCAGCAGCTTACAGGGGCAGCTTAATTCACCCCTCCACTTT. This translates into CASSLQGQLNSPLHF.